A single sample is the source of the 30 T cell receptor beta chains below, sequenced in a study of cytomegalovirus exposure and HLA in healthy donors (dated by TCRdb to the late 2010s). Library construction relied on the immunoSEQ multiplex PCR assay. TCRdb limited this immuneACCESS table to in-frame rearrangements with V and J called. A share of clones is missing; checked studies link under half to unresolved V genes, and the rest is unexplained. For this sample there are about 240,000 clones; 86% appear just once. Of the sample, 1.2% falls within the top ten clones. The specimen sequenced was PBMCs. The receptors stem from a woman between 25 and 40 years old in good health and CMV-seropositive.

The chain joins TRBV6-1 to TRBJ1-2, with D perhaps matching TRBD1 (5 bases). Germline V gene sequence: CDR1 MNHNS, CDR2 SASEGT. Trimming left V 7 bases short and J 7 bases short, with 16 bases between. CDR3 size: 13 residues. CDR3 amino acids: CASTSVDGGGYTF. The CDR3, as DNA: TGTGCCAGCACATCCGTGGACGGGGGTGGCTACACCTTC.

This clone was observed a few times. V and J are TRBV10-1 and TRBJ1-1, with D possibly TRBD1 on 5 matching bases. The V end lost 3 bases, the J end lost 0 bases, and 8 bases lay between the germline ends. This CDR3 is built from 14 residues. Germline V CDR1 and CDR2: WNHNN, SYGVQD (reference sequence). The CDR3 protein is CASSEGRVNTEAFF. The CDR3 nucleotides read TGCGCCAGCAGTGAAGGCAGGGTGAACACTGAAGCTTTCTTT.

The chain joins TRBV4-1 to TRBJ2-7; the match to TRBD2 covers 9 bases. This CDR3 is built from 16 residues. Germline CDR1 reads MGHRA; CDR2 reads YSYEKL. Trimming at V came to 4 bases and at J to 5 bases, leaving 12 bases not matched to a gene. The CDR3 sequence: CASSLSNSGRGHEQYF. The CDR3 DNA reads as TGCGCCAGCAGCCTTTCGAATAGCGGGAGAGGCCACGAGCAGTACTTC.

The chain links TRBV28 to TRBJ2-5; D is perhaps TRBD2 (6 bases). The germline gives CDR1 MDHEN, CDR2 SYDVKM. The germline V and J ends were trimmed by 5 bases and 0 bases, with 19 bases remaining between them. CDR3 length: 17 amino acids. This CDR3 reads CASSPSGRGGYQETQYF. The CDR3 coding sequence is TGTGCCAGCAGTCCCTCCGGGCGGGGTGGGTACCAAGAGACCCAGTACTTC.

V is TRBV11-2 and J is TRBJ1-1; D is unclear. Trimming removed 6 bases at V and 1 base at J, with 18 bases between. Germline loops: CDR1 SGHAT, CDR2 FQNNGV. CDR3 length: 16 residues. CDR3 protein: CASSFWSGEPNTEAFF. The CDR3 DNA sequence: TGTGCCAGCAGTTTTTGGTCGGGAGAACCGAACACTGAAGCTTTCTTT.

The V call is TRBV19, the J call TRBJ1-5; D gene unclear. Germline V CDR1 and CDR2: LNHDA, SQIVND (reference sequence). Trimming cost V 0 bases and J 1 base, with 13 bases left between them. CDR3 length equals 17 residues. The CDR3 loop is CASSIDYGTASNQPQHF. The CDR3 DNA reads TGTGCCAGTAGTATAGATTACGGTACAGCCAGCAATCAGCCCCAGCATTTT.

J is TRBJ1-2 and V is TRBV5-1, with D maybe TRBD1 (5 bases). The CDR3 totals 15 residues. The V gene's germline CDR1 is SGHRS and CDR2 YFSETQ. Trimming pared 0 bases from V and 3 bases from J, leaving 12 bases between. In nucleotides, the CDR3 is TGCGCCAGCAGCTTGGCGGCAGGGCTGGACTATGGCTACACCTTC. It yields the protein CASSLAAGLDYGYTF. The full variable domain, with the rest looked up from reference TRBV5-1 and TRBJ1-2, is KAGVTQTPRYLIKTRGQQVTLSCSPISGHRSVSWYQQTPGQGLQFLFEYFSETQRNKGNFPGRFSGRQFSNSRSEMNVSTLELGDSALYLCASSLAAGLDYGYTFGSGTRLTVV.

The rearrangement links TRBV5-1 to TRBJ1-2; unclear D gene. CDR1 is SGHRS, CDR2 YFSETQ, per germline. Deletions cut 0 bases from V and 4 bases from J, with 10 bases between. The CDR3 is 14 residues long. CDR3 nucleotides: TGCGCCAGCAGCTTGGCGGGAGGTGGCTATGGCTACACCTTC. Its protein product is CASSLAGGGYGYTF.

The chain recombines TRBV19 with TRBJ2-7, with D possibly being TRBD1 (6 bases). V was shortened by 6 bases and J by 6 bases, with 21 bases between the two germline ends. There are 15 residues in the CDR3. CDR1 is LNHDA and CDR2 is SQIVND in the germline V gene (reference sequence). CDR3 amino acids: CASSHLQGQAGEQYF. For the CDR3, the DNA is TGTGCCAGTAGCCATCTGCAGGGACAAGCTGGCGAGCAGTACTTC.

This clone was counted once. The CDR3 region is CAWRAFADTQYF. In nucleotides, the CDR3 is TGTGCCTGGAGGGCTTTTGCAGATACGCAGTATTTT. The V and J genes are TRBV30 and TRBJ2-3, with no clear D. CDR1 is GTSNPN, CDR2 SVGIG, per germline (reference sequence). This CDR3 is built from 12 residues. Trimming pared 3 bases from V and 4 bases from J, leaving 8 bases between.

This rearrangement joins TRBV5-1 to TRBJ1-1; 7 bases match TRBD1. The length of the CDR3 is 13 residues. CDR1 SGHRS and CDR2 YFSETQ come from the germline V gene. The V segment lost 4 bases and the J segment 4 bases; nucleotides outside the gene matches: 4. The DNA of the CDR3 is TGCGCCAGCAGCATAGGGACAGTCACTGAAGCTTTCTTT. Amino acid sequence: CASSIGTVTEAFF. The variable domain in full, with the rest retrieved from reference TRBV5-1 and TRBJ1-1, is KAGVTQTPRYLIKTRGQQVTLSCSPISGHRSVSWYQQTPGQGLQFLFEYFSETQRNKGNFPGRFSGRQFSNSRSEMNVSTLELGDSALYLCASSIGTVTEAFFGQGTRLTVV.

This clone was seen once. One junction end does not reproduce the germline sequence, and a read error may be involved. The chain uses TRBV6-5 and TRBJ1-5; D call uncertain. The CDR3 sequence is 13 residues long. CDR1 is MNHEY and CDR2 is SVGAGI in the germline V gene. The CDR3 loop is CTSSIGSGQPQHF. CDR3 DNA sequence: TGTACCAGCAGTATAGGTTCAGGTCAGCCCCAGCATTTT.

The chain joins TRBV6-4 to TRBJ2-7, with 12 bases lining up with TRBD2. Germline CDR1 reads MRHNA; CDR2 reads SNTAGT. The CDR3 loop spans 14 amino acids. Germline trimming cut 5 bases from V and 3 bases from J; bases unmatched to any gene: 2. The CDR3 protein is CASSPGLAGYEQYF. The DNA of the CDR3 is TGTGCCAGCAGTCCGGGACTAGCGGGCTACGAGCAGTACTTC.

This chain links TRBV4-2 with TRBJ1-4; 8 nucleotides match TRBD1. Trimming removed 0 bases from V and 8 bases from J; junction bases left unmatched: 20. Germline V CDR1 and CDR2: LGHNA, YNFKEQ. The CDR3 loop spans 20 amino acids. This chain's CDR3 is CASSQDWAGETSTGDEKLFF. The CDR3 DNA reads TGTGCCAGCAGCCAAGATTGGGCGGGGGAAACGTCGACAGGGGACGAAAAACTGTTTTTT.

V is TRBV5-1 and J is TRBJ1-1; D is perhaps TRBD1 (5 bases). This CDR3 contains 15 residues. Germline V gene lookup returns CDR1 SGHRS and CDR2 YFSETQ. Trimming cost V 4 bases and J 0 bases, with 13 bases left between them. The CDR3 nucleotides are TGCGCCAGCAGCCAAACGACAGCTTTGAACACTGAAGCTTTCTTT. Protein sequence: CASSQTTALNTEAFF. Variable domain in full (rest from reference TRBV5-1 and TRBJ1-1): KAGVTQTPRYLIKTRGQQVTLSCSPISGHRSVSWYQQTPGQGLQFLFEYFSETQRNKGNFPGRFSGRQFSNSRSEMNVSTLELGDSALYLCASSQTTALNTEAFFGQGTRLTVV.

The rearrangement joins TRBV2 to TRBJ2-5, with 7 bases identical to TRBD2. This CDR3 spans 17 amino acids. The germline V gene has CDR1 SNHLY and CDR2 FYNNEI. Trimming cost V 7 bases and J 5 bases; bases outside gene matches: 19. The CDR3 is CASNDLGTTSYSETQYF. The CDR3 DNA is TGTGCCAGCAACGACCTTGGGACTACTAGTTATTCCGAGACCCAGTACTTC.

In this sample, this clone turned up once. This chain links TRBV6-1 with TRBJ2-7; 8 bases are a match to TRBD1. J was trimmed by 3 bases and V by 6 bases; bases with no gene match: 7. Germline loops: CDR1 MNHNS, CDR2 SASEGT. The CDR3 covers 14 residues. The CDR3 loop is CASSVTGGFYEQYF. In DNA, the CDR3 is TGTGCCAGCAGCGTTACAGGGGGTTTCTACGAGCAGTACTTC.

This clone was found a few times. The V call is TRBV7-9, the J call TRBJ2-1, with 8 bases lining up with TRBD1. The CDR3 length is 13 residues. Germline loops: CDR1 SEHNR, CDR2 FQNEAQ (reference sequence). J gave up 9 bases and V 4 bases, and 5 bases lay outside the gene matches. Written as DNA, the CDR3 is TGTGCCAGCAGCTCAATGACAGGGGCTGAGCAGTTCTTC. Its translation is CASSSMTGAEQFF.

This chain uses TRBV28 with TRBJ1-2; perhaps TRBD1 as D (5 bases). V was pared by 7 bases and J by 4 bases, with 19 bases between. The CDR3 is 15 residues long. Germline V gives CDR1 MDHEN, CDR2 SYDVKM. The CDR3: CASTPPQGRAYGYTF. CDR3 DNA sequence: TGTGCCAGCACCCCTCCTCAGGGTCGGGCCTATGGCTACACCTTC.

This chain links TRBV7-2 with TRBJ2-1; 14 positions match TRBD2. Unmatched junction bases numbered 5, after V lost 4 bases and J lost 6 bases. The CDR3 is 16 amino acids. Germline assignment: CDR1 SGHTA and CDR2 FQGNSA. For the CDR3, the DNA is TGTGCCAGCAGCTCGACTAGCGGGAGGGGCCTCAATGAGCAGTTCTTC. It codes for CASSSTSGRGLNEQFF.

This sequence joins TRBV19 and TRBJ1-5; no clear D. The CDR3 totals 17 residues. V was shortened by 7 bases and J by 3 bases, with 22 bases between the two germline ends. Germline CDR1 and CDR2: LNHDA and SQIVND (reference sequence). The CDR3: CASKRVGASTSNQPQHF. CDR3 bases: TGTGCCAGTAAACGGGTGGGAGCGAGCACTTCCAATCAGCCCCAGCATTTT.

The chain has TRBV4-1 and TRBJ1-4; D is undetermined. CDR3 length: 13 residues. Germline CDR1 and CDR2: MGHRA and YSYEKL. The V and J ends lost 1 base and 8 bases respectively, with 8 bases between them. CDR3 nucleotide sequence: TGCGCCAGCAGCCAAGTGCCGGGGGAAAAACTGTTTTTT. Translated, it gives CASSQVPGEKLFF.

The chain couples TRBV5-5 to TRBJ2-1; D remains unclear. V was pared by 2 bases and J by 7 bases, with 7 bases between. The CDR3 is made up of 12 amino acids. From germline, CDR1 is SGHKS and CDR2 YYEKEE (reference sequence). DNA for the CDR3: TGTGCCAGCAGCTTCCTAATTAATGAGCAGTTCTTC. Translated, it gives CASSFLINEQFF.

This clone came up once. This chain uses TRBV2 with TRBJ2-7; the D is unclear. CDR1 is SNHLY, CDR2 FYNNEI, per germline. The V end lost 3 bases, the J end lost 2 bases, and 14 bases lay between the germline ends. The CDR3 sequence is 15 residues long. The CDR3: CASSDLPKETYEQYF. The DNA of the CDR3 is TGTGCCAGCAGTGATTTGCCAAAAGAGACCTACGAGCAGTACTTC. Full variable domain (outside the CDR3, taken from reference TRBV2 and TRBJ2-7): EPEVTQTPSHQVTQMGQEVILRCVPISNHLYFYWYRQILGQKVEFLVSFYNNEISEKSEIFDDQFSVERPDGSNFTLKIRSTKLEDSAMYFCASSDLPKETYEQYFGPGTRLTVT.

The chain uses TRBV30 and TRBJ2-7, with 9 bases lining up with TRBD1. The ends lost 0 bases at V and 4 bases at J; junction bases unmatched: 10. This CDR3 contains 16 residues. The germline V gene has CDR1 GTSNPN and CDR2 SVGIG (reference sequence). The CDR3 is CAWSVPDRGTGYEQYF. The CDR3 region has the DNA TGTGCCTGGAGTGTCCCGGACAGGGGTACGGGGTACGAGCAGTACTTC.

Only one count was recorded for this clone. As DNA, the CDR3 is TGTGCCAGCAGCTCGACCACCTCACAGCTCTCAACTGAAGCTTTCTTT. It yields the protein CASSSTTSQLSTEAFF. The chain employs TRBV5-6 and TRBJ1-1; D is ambiguous. The CDR3 sequence is 16 residues long. The V end lost 3 bases, the J end lost 5 bases, and 20 bases lay between the germline ends. Looked up from germline, CDR1 is SGHDT and CDR2 is YYEEEE.

The chain has TRBV25-1 and TRBJ2-5; TRBD2 aligns across 9 bases. Trimming cost V 4 bases and J 4 bases; bases outside gene matches: 10. CDR1 MGHDK and CDR2 SYGVNS come from the germline V gene. The CDR3 has 16 residues. The CDR3 protein is CASSAAGGLVGETQYF. The CDR3 nucleotides are TGTGCCAGCAGTGCGGCGGGAGGGCTAGTTGGAGAGACCCAGTACTTC.

The sample holds one count of this clone. This sequence joins TRBV5-6 and TRBJ1-1, with D perhaps TRBD1 (6 bases). From germline, CDR1 is SGHDT and CDR2 YYEEEE. Deletions cut 4 bases from V and 5 bases from J, with 15 bases between. The CDR3 sequence is 14 residues long. The CDR3 region has the DNA TGTGCCAGCAGCCATACAGGGTGGAGGACTGAAGCTTTCTTT. This encodes CASSHTGWRTEAFF.

The V and J genes are TRBV18 and TRBJ2-3; 8 bases fit TRBD1. Germline CDR1 and CDR2: KGHSH and LQKENI. The CDR3 spans 13 residues. V lost 3 bases and J lost 4; bases outside the gene matches: 0. The CDR3: CASSPTGADTQYF. The CDR3 DNA reads TGTGCCAGCTCACCGACAGGGGCAGATACGCAGTATTTT.

This chain uses TRBV19 with TRBJ2-1, with unresolved D. Germline V gene lookup returns CDR1 LNHDA and CDR2 SQIVND (reference sequence). The ends were cut back, 3 bases at V and 0 bases at J, with 9 bases in the middle. This CDR3 spans 15 amino acids. The CDR3 DNA sequence: TGTGCCAGTAGTATCTGGGCAGGCTCCTACAATGAGCAGTTCTTC. It codes for CASSIWAGSYNEQFF.